This passage covers 5 T cell receptor beta chains from one sample sequenced in a study of T-cell reconstitution after alpha-beta-depleted transplantation in children. The library targeted TCRbeta and was prepared with unique molecular identifiers. In TCRdb, the PCR reads were re-called with MiXCR into one record per CDR3 protein. The sample yields thousands of distinct CDR3 sequences, 15% to 20% seen once. The sample was PBMCs, mostly from graft donor cells, taken 180 days after TCRalphabeta/CD19-depleted stem cell transplant. All receptors come from a male patient aged 2-10 years who had a stem cell transplant for acute lymphoblastic leukemia, so the T cells may come from the graft donor.

This clonotype was detected ten times or more. This chain links TRBV12-3 or TRBV12-4 with TRBJ2-3; 8 bases are shared with TRBD2. The CDR3 consists of 15 residues. After removal of 3 bases from V and 3 bases from J, the junction contained 5 bases not matched to a gene. The DNA for the CDR3 is TGTGCCAGCAGTTTGAGTAGCGGGATTACAGATACGCAGTATTTT. Protein sequence: CASSLSSGITDTQYF.

This clonotype is a singleton in its sample. The chain joins TRBV6-2 or TRBV6-3 to TRBJ2-3, with TRBD2 matching over 16 bases. Germline V gene data show CDR1 as MNHEY and CDR2 as SVGEGT. CDR3 length: 21 amino acids. The trim removed 2 bases at V and 3 bases at J, leaving 14 bases unmatched. The CDR3 nucleotides read TGTGCCAGCAGTTACCCGAAGGGACTAGCGGGAGGGCCAACGGAAACAGATACGCAGTATTTT. Its translation: CASSYPKGLAGGPTETDTQYF.

This clonotype was counted ten times or more. The chain uses TRBV5-4 and TRBJ1-3; possibly TRBD1 for D (5 bases). V lost 0 bases and J lost 2, with 9 bases in between. This CDR3 is built from 15 residues. Germline V gene data show CDR1 as SGHNT and CDR2 as YYREEE (reference sequence). The CDR3 nucleotides are TGTGCCAGCAGCTTGGAGGGGCTCGCTGGAAACACCATATATTTT. Protein sequence: CASSLEGLAGNTIYF.

This clonotype was counted many times. This chain connects TRBV4-2 to TRBJ2-7; D not certain. Looked up from germline, CDR1 is LGHNA and CDR2 is YNFKEQ. Trimming removed 4 bases from V and 4 bases from J, with 29 bases in between. This CDR3 is built from 19 residues. The CDR3 region is CASSPKGIMGSSIDYEQYF. In DNA form, the CDR3 reads TGTGCCAGCAGCCCAAAAGGAATAATGGGGTCCTCAATCGATTACGAGCAGTACTTC.

The genes are TRBV5-4 and TRBJ2-2; tentative D call: TRBD1 (5 bases). The CDR3 covers 14 residues. CDR1 and CDR2 from the germline V gene are SGHNT and YYREEE (reference sequence). V was clipped by 4 bases and J by 6 bases, with 13 bases between them. The CDR3 bases are TGTGCCAGCAGCCCAGGGCTCCCCGCCGGGGAGCTGTTTTTT. Protein product: CASSPGLPAGELFF. The whole variable domain, remainder taken from reference TRBV5-4 and TRBJ2-2, is ETGVTQSPTHLIKTRGQQVTLRCSSQSGHNTVSWYQQALGQGPQFIFQYYREEENGRGNFPPRFSGLQFPNYSSELNVNALELDDSALYLCASSPGLPAGELFFGEGSRLTVL.